This T cell receptor (beta chain) was sequenced during a study of CD4 T cells in relation to SARS-CoV-2 and coronaviruses (dated by TCRdb to 2020 to 2022). Study-wide context: In the ViraFEST assay, PBMCs were cultured with antigen for about eleven days, after which TCR beta CDR3s were sequenced to identify antigen-specific clonal expansions. At the level of individual TCR clonotypes, the study evaluated whether memory CD4+ T cells crossreact between the spike proteins of SARS-CoV-2 and those of common cold coronaviruses. Patient-derived lymphoblastoid cell lines were used to map the HLA restriction of shared crossreactive spike epitopes. The Adaptive Biotechnologies TCR-sequencing kit was used to sequence samples from a few pre-COVID donors and the naive versus memory experiments, whereas other data were Illumina-based. An HIV-1 Nef peptide pool or a culture without peptide was used as the negative reference condition. For other donors in the study, expansion assays were sequenced with a different, Illumina-based TCR-beta assay.

Remarks on this clone: It lacks a known antigen. No much larger clonotype is one base removed from it; base qualities were not supplied.

Libraries were built with the immunoSEQ multiplex PCR assay. On the authors' methods: During preprocessing, nonproductive sequences were removed, as were CDR3s that did not start with C, did not end with F or W, or were shorter than 7 amino acids. Antigen-specific clonotypes were called with the MANAFEST web app on the basis of expansion relative to the reference and to other culture wells. A clone counted as positive if significantly expanded in 2 of 3 replicate wells versus the reference culture at FDR below 0.05. For a clone to be considered positive, significant expansion relative to all other tandem wells and an odds ratio above 5 were also required. Pairwise Levenshtein distance, computed with the stringdist R package after three terminal residues were trimmed from each end, was used as the measure of CDR3 homology. This immuneACCESS table, as held by TCRdb, lists in-frame sequences with V and J called but not all clones. Of the missing ones, under half trace to an unresolved V gene in checked studies; the others have no known cause. V and J calls and clone size follow that table, whereas D and trimming were derived from the DNA. For this sample there are 20,000 to 30,000 clones; roughly 71% appear just once. The ten largest account for 13% of the sample.

Study-wide findings and limitations: In around three fifths of donors, memory CD4+ clonotypes turned up that crossrecognized SARS-CoV-2 and at least one common cold coronavirus spike. Since the crossreactivity analysis centred on spike protein, crossreactivity against other viral proteins was not assessed. Because no donor provided both pre-pandemic and post-infection samples, tracing the source of pre-existing responses was limited. Compared with monoreactive clones, crossreactive clones had significantly weaker SARS-CoV-2-driven expansion, a result consistent with antigenic imprinting. Small numbers of patients and of tested TCRs limited the study.

CD4+ T cells from unexposed donors were collected before the COVID-19 pandemic (2011-2018). After more than nine days of culture, CD4+ T cells were isolated with the EasySep CD4+ T cell isolation kit. As cell numbers permitted, CD4+ T cells from unexposed donors were tested for reactivity to SARS-CoV-2 S and N and to four common cold coronavirus spike pools. PBMCs were cultured at about 1.9 million per well in IMDM supplemented with roughly 5% human AB serum and approximately 9.8 IU/ml IL-2. Half of the culture medium was replaced with fresh IL-2-containing medium on days 3 and 7. Triplicate replicate wells were generally used for each peptide culture condition. Leukapheresis product for the unexposed donors was bought commercially. PBMCs were isolated from leukapheresis product or whole blood by Ficoll-Paque PLUS gradient centrifugation. PBMCs were either cryopreserved at -140 degrees C or used fresh in the expansion assay. The QIAamp Micro DNA Kit was used to extract genomic DNA from the CD4+ T cells.

A distance of 5 bases separates the germline ends of V and J, which lose 5 bases and 4 bases respectively. The germline V gene encodes CDR1 MDHEN and CDR2 SYDVKM. The CDR3 holds 11 amino acids from the cysteine to the phenylalanine. Of all the DNA, just the CDR3 is kept, 33 bases in frame from base 1. This sequence was found in a human donor in good health. Sequenced: CD4+ T cells from PBMCs, cultured in vitro. In this chain, TRBV28 is recombined with TRBJ1-1, with the D gene uncertain. The bases are TGTGCCAGCAGTCGAGGCACTGAAGCTTTCTTT. It encodes CASSRGTEAFF.